What follows are 9 T cell receptor beta chains derived from one specimen sequenced in a study of Ad26.COV2.S vaccination and SARS-CoV-2 variants. The sample's treatment: some 20 received Ad26.COV2.S at low or high dose, single or two shots; about 5 received placebo; per-sample allocation not given. Sample collection was performed on day 63 after the first vaccine or placebo injection. Clones were read by immunoSEQ multiplex PCR, and TCRdb kept only the in-frame ones, dropping some. The repertoire holds approximately 450,000 clones, around nine tenths seen once, with more than 9% in the top ten. This sample comprised peripheral blood, obtained in a trial of Ad26.COV2.S vaccine versus placebo. Receptors originate from a person aged 18-65 years who received the Ad26.COV2.S COVID-19 vaccine or a placebo.

The chain recombines TRBV7-3 with TRBJ1-3, with D possibly TRBD1 on 5 matching bases. CDR3 size: 17 residues. CDR1 is SGHTA, CDR2 FQGTGA, per germline. Trimming pared 1 base from V and 0 bases from J, leaving 13 bases between. The CDR3 loop is CASSLSGTDFSGNTIYF. The CDR3 DNA sequence: TGTGCCAGCAGCTTAAGTGGGACGGACTTCTCTGGAAACACCATATATTTT.

The rearrangement joins TRBV29-1 to TRBJ2-3; 8 bases are a match to TRBD2. J lost 0 bases, V lost 5 bases, and 4 bases had no gene match. Germline assignment: CDR1 SQVTM and CDR2 ANQGSEA. CDR3 length: 14 residues. CDR3 bases: TGCAGCGTTCCCACTAGCGGCAGCACAGATACGCAGTATTTT. This codes for CSVPTSGSTDTQYF.

J is TRBJ2-2 and V is TRBV4-3; TRBD1 agrees at 10 bases. Looked up from germline, CDR1 is LGHNA and CDR2 is YSLEER. V lost 3 bases to trimming and J lost 4 bases; unmatched junction nucleotides: 8. This CDR3 is 17 amino acids long. The CDR3 region is CASSQTLGQGFTGELFF. In DNA, the CDR3 is TGCGCCAGCAGCCAGACGTTGGGACAGGGGTTCACCGGGGAGCTGTTTTTT.

The V gene is TRBV28, the J gene TRBJ1-3; D may be TRBD1 (6 bases). The germline V and J ends were trimmed by 3 bases and 8 bases, with 11 bases remaining between them. The CDR3 loop spans 13 amino acids. Germline assignment: CDR1 MDHEN and CDR2 SYDVKM. This CDR3 reads CASSFRGGYTIYF. The CDR3 DNA reads TGTGCCAGCAGTTTCAGGGGCGGATACACCATATATTTT.

The chain employs TRBV29-1 and TRBJ2-7; D is undetermined. V dropped 5 bases and J dropped 2 bases, with 22 bases sitting between them. In germline, CDR1 is SQVTM, CDR2 ANQGSEA. This CDR3 spans 16 amino acids. CDR3: CSVLGGGSRYTYEQYF. The CDR3 coding sequence is TGCAGCGTTCTTGGTGGTGGCTCTAGATACACCTACGAGCAGTACTTC.

The V and J genes are TRBV5-5 and TRBJ1-1; no definite D call. Germline assignment: CDR1 SGHKS and CDR2 YYEKEE (reference sequence). With 4 bases removed from V and 1 base from J, the gap between germline ends came to 11 bases. This CDR3 contains 14 residues. CDR3 coding DNA: TGTGCCAGCAGCCCGCTCCCACAGAACACTGAAGCTTTCTTT. Translating it yields CASSPLPQNTEAFF.

The chain combines TRBV5-4 with TRBJ2-3; D possibly corresponds to TRBD1 (5 bases). V lost 2 bases, J lost 0 bases, and 10 bases lay in between. Germline V gene data show CDR1 as SGHNT and CDR2 as YYREEE (reference sequence). This CDR3 is built from 15 residues. The CDR3: CASSFGTGSTDTQYF. In nucleotides, the CDR3 is TGTGCCAGCAGCTTCGGCACAGGAAGCACAGATACGCAGTATTTT.

V and J are TRBV9 and TRBJ2-7; D is uncertain. Trimming pared 0 bases from V and 0 bases from J, leaving 7 bases between. This CDR3 comprises 14 residues. CDR1 and CDR2 (germline): SGDLS, YYNGEE. CDR3: CASSVESNSYEQYF. CDR3 nucleotides: TGTGCCAGCAGCGTAGAGTCCAACTCCTACGAGCAGTACTTC.

The V gene is TRBV5-5, the J gene TRBJ1-3; D is unclear. Germline lookup yields CDR1 SGHKS and CDR2 YYEKEE (reference sequence). This CDR3 is built from 16 residues. Trimming left V 2 bases short and J 0 bases short, with 12 bases between. This chain's CDR3 is CASSLRGDSSGNTIYF. The DNA for the CDR3 is TGTGCCAGCAGCTTACGAGGCGATAGCTCTGGAAACACCATATATTTT. The full variable domain, with the rest looked up from reference TRBV5-5 and TRBJ1-3, is DAGVTQSPTHLIKTRGQQVTLRCSPISGHKSVSWYQQVLGQGPQFIFQYYEKEERGRGNFPDRFSARQFPNYSSELNVNALLLGDSALYLCASSLRGDSSGNTIYFGEGSWLTVV.